These 17 T cell receptor beta chains were sequenced from one sample in a study of OX40 agonist ivuxolimab in advanced cancers. TCRdb's table, derived via immunoSEQ multiplex PCR, lists solely in-frame clones and lacks some. The table lists tens of thousands of clones, about 83% of them singletons. This sample comprised CD4+ or CD8+ T cells sorted from blood, obtained in a trial of the OX40 agonist ivuxolimab. These receptor sequences come from an adult with an advanced solid tumor such as melanoma, head and neck, liver or kidney cancer.

V usage is TRBV12-2 and J usage is TRBJ2-1; the table's D gene call, TRBD2, was not cross checked with the DNA. TRBV12-2 constitutes a pseudogene. This CDR3 has 16 residues. DNA for the CDR3: TGTGCAAGTCGCCACCTTAGCGGGGGGGCGACCAATGAGCAGTTCTTC. Protein sequence: CASRHLSGGATNEQFF.

This clone came up once. This chain links TRBV7-9 with TRBJ1-1; 7 bases map to TRBD1. CDR3 length: 15 residues. Germline V gives CDR1 SEHNR, CDR2 FQNEAQ (reference sequence). The ends lost 5 bases at V and 1 base at J; junction bases unmatched: 7. The CDR3 coding sequence is TGTGCCAGCAGCCCGGGGGGACAGCCGAACACTGAAGCTTTCTTT. Protein: CASSPGGQPNTEAFF.

This clone appeared a single time. The V gene is TRBV7-2, the J gene TRBJ2-3; the D is unclear. V dropped 5 bases and J dropped 4 bases, with 7 bases sitting between them. The CDR3 runs to 12 residues. Per germline, CDR1 SGHTA and CDR2 FQGNSA. The CDR3 region is CASSPQADTQYF. In nucleotides, the CDR3 is TGTGCCAGCAGCCCACAAGCAGATACGCAGTATTTT.

The chain links TRBV19 to TRBJ2-2; D not resolved. The V end was cut by 2 bases, the J end by 0 bases, with 7 bases between. The CDR3 sequence is 15 residues long. The germline gives CDR1 LNHDA, CDR2 SQIVND (reference sequence). CDR3 sequence (DNA): TGTGCCAGTAGTATACAGAGACCGAACACCGGGGAGCTGTTTTTT. Translating gives CASSIQRPNTGELFF.

This chain joins TRBV10-3 and TRBJ2-7; D is undetermined. Germline-derived CDR1 and CDR2 are ENHRY and SYGVKD. The CDR3 extends over 17 amino acids. Trimming pared 1 base from V and 1 base from J, leaving 17 bases between. The CDR3 region has the DNA TGTGCCATCAGTGAGTTAAGACACCCTAGACTTTCCTACGAGCAGTACTTC. Encoded protein: CAISELRHPRLSYEQYF.

The chain recombines TRBV19 with TRBJ1-2; TRBD1 matches 8 bases. Losses at the gene ends were 5 bases for V and 8 bases for J; bases not matched to a gene: 7. The CDR3 runs to 13 residues. CDR1 LNHDA and CDR2 SQIVND come from the germline V gene (reference sequence). The CDR3 loop reads CASSPDRDRGYTF. DNA of the CDR3: TGTGCCAGTAGTCCGGACAGGGACCGCGGCTACACCTTC.

The V call is TRBV6-5, the J call TRBJ2-2; 12 nucleotides match TRBD2. CDR1 MNHEY and CDR2 SVGAGI come from the germline V gene. This CDR3 comprises 14 residues. J was trimmed by 5 bases and V by 10 bases; bases with no gene match: 5. CDR3 residues: CATTLAGGTGELFF. The CDR3 coding sequence is TGTGCCACCACACTAGCGGGAGGTACCGGGGAGCTGTTTTTT.

This chain connects TRBV5-1 to TRBJ1-5; tentatively, D is TRBD1 (5 bases). Germline-derived CDR1 and CDR2 are SGHRS and YFSETQ. V gave up 4 bases and J gave up 5 bases, with 16 bases separating them. This CDR3 is 15 amino acids long. CDR3 DNA: TGCGCCAGCAGCCGGGGCGGGGCCCGAGATCAGCCCCAGCATTTT. It codes for CASSRGGARDQPQHF. Full variable domain (remainder filled in from reference TRBV5-1 and TRBJ1-5): KAGVTQTPRYLIKTRGQQVTLSCSPISGHRSVSWYQQTPGQGLQFLFEYFSETQRNKGNFPGRFSGRQFSNSRSEMNVSTLELGDSALYLCASSRGGARDQPQHFGDGTRLSIL.

This chain links TRBV4-2 with TRBJ2-1; D perhaps matches TRBD2 (6 bases). The CDR3 contains 15 residues. CDR1 and CDR2 (germline): LGHNA, YNFKEQ. Trimming shortened V by 0 bases and J by 5 bases, and 11 bases separated the two germline ends. CDR3 residues: CASSQDTGAHNEQFF. The CDR3 DNA is TGTGCCAGCAGCCAAGACACGGGAGCGCACAATGAGCAGTTCTTC.

The V call is TRBV7-2, the J call TRBJ1-5; the D is unclear. Germline CDR1 is SGHTA and CDR2 is FQGNSA. The CDR3 is made up of 15 amino acids. Trimming cost V 5 bases and J 4 bases, with 15 bases left between them. Here the CDR3 reads CASSPNWQDNQPQHF. The CDR3 nucleotides are TGTGCCAGCAGCCCCAATTGGCAGGATAATCAGCCCCAGCATTTT.

This chain connects TRBV10-3 to TRBJ2-2, with D possibly matching TRBD2 (6 bases). Germline CDR1 is ENHRY and CDR2 is SYGVKD. V was shortened by 4 bases and J by 7 bases, with 10 bases between the two germline ends. The CDR3 covers 13 residues. The CDR3 bases are TGTGCCATCAGTGGCAGGAGGGACGGGGAGCTGTTTTTT. Translating it yields CAISGRRDGELFF.

The chain is built from TRBV23-1 and TRBJ2-3; the match to TRBD2 covers 9 bases. TRBV23-1 is reported as an ORF; its role is uncertain. With 3 bases clipped from V and 7 bases from J, the junction kept 8 bases outside the gene matches. The CDR3 has 15 amino acids. The CDR3 coding sequence is TGCGCCAGCAGTCATTGGACTAGCGAGGGGTATACGCAGTATTTT. Its translation: CASSHWTSEGYTQYF.

V usage is TRBV9 and J usage is TRBJ1-1; a possible D gene is TRBD1 (5 bases). V dropped 4 bases and J dropped 5 bases, with 18 bases sitting between them. This CDR3 spans 15 amino acids. Germline V gene sequence: CDR1 SGDLS, CDR2 YYNGEE. CDR3 in DNA: TGTGCCAGCAGCCCCCGAGGGCAGGGCGGGACTGAAGCTTTCTTT. It specifies CASSPRGQGGTEAFF.

This clone was seen only a few times. This sequence joins TRBV15 and TRBJ2-4, with D uncertain. Trimming cost V 0 bases and J 0 bases, with 15 bases left between them. The CDR3 has 18 residues. The germline V gene encodes CDR1 LNHNV and CDR2 YYDKDF (reference sequence). The CDR3 DNA is TGTGCCACCAGCAGAGATTATGGCAGGCCTCTAGCCAAAAACATTCAGTACTTC. Protein: CATSRDYGRPLAKNIQYF.

The V gene is TRBV7-8, the J gene TRBJ2-7; weak D call: TRBD1 (5 bases). The CDR3 is 14 amino acids. Germline V CDR1 and CDR2: SGHVS, FQNEAQ. V dropped 3 bases and J dropped 7 bases, with 16 bases sitting between them. The DNA for the CDR3 is TGTGCCAGCAGCTTTCAGGGATACAACGGAGAGCAGTACTTC. This sequence encodes CASSFQGYNGEQYF.

This sequence joins TRBV27 and TRBJ2-4, with D possibly being TRBD1 (6 bases). V was clipped by 5 bases and J by 8 bases, with 16 bases between them. Germline CDR1 reads MNHEY; CDR2 reads SMNVEV (reference sequence). The CDR3 has 14 residues. CDR3 region: CASSHQGKVHIQYF. In nucleotides, the CDR3 is TGTGCCAGCAGTCATCAGGGGAAGGTCCACATTCAGTACTTC.

This chain joins TRBV11-1 and TRBJ2-2; TRBD1 matches 10 bases. V was clipped by 8 bases and J by 2 bases; unmatched bases: 2. Germline-derived CDR1 and CDR2 are SGHAT and FQDESV (reference sequence). The CDR3 has 14 residues. CDR3 sequence reads: CASGDRGNTGELFF. CDR3 nucleotide sequence: TGTGCCAGCGGGGACAGGGGCAACACCGGGGAGCTGTTTTTT.